The 11 T cell receptor beta chains presented below share a single source sample, sequenced in a study of cytomegalovirus exposure and HLA in healthy donors. Primers included in the PCR were 60 Vbeta and 13 Jbeta primers. Assay used: immunoSEQ multiplex PCR; TCRdb lists only in-frame clones, some missing. Here the sample spans 150,000 to 200,000 clones, under 80% being singletons. Material: PBMCs. Receptors were obtained from a woman between 25 and 40 years old in good health and CMV-seropositive.

The V call is TRBV27, the J call TRBJ2-7, with D possibly being TRBD2 (5 bases). Deletions cut 4 bases from V and 5 bases from J, with 12 bases between. CDR1 and CDR2 from the germline V gene are MNHEY and SMNVEV (reference sequence). The CDR3 has 13 residues. CDR3 sequence reads: CASSSRGVNEQYF. In DNA, the CDR3 is TGTGCCAGCAGTTCACGGGGAGTCAACGAGCAGTACTTC.

This chain joins TRBV7-9 and TRBJ1-2; TRBD1 is a possible D gene (6 bases). This CDR3 is built from 13 residues. The ends were cut back, 5 bases at V and 3 bases at J, with 10 bases in the middle. Germline CDR1 and CDR2: SEHNR and FQNEAQ (reference sequence). The CDR3 sequence: CASSRGGDYGYTF. DNA of the CDR3: TGTGCCAGCAGCCGAGGGGGGGACTATGGCTACACCTTC.

As concerns this clone: Other nucleotide sequences in the sample specify the same CDR3. The V call is TRBV18, the J call TRBJ1-2, with D perhaps matching TRBD1 (5 bases). The CDR3 has 13 residues. The germline V gene encodes CDR1 KGHSH and CDR2 LQKENI. The V end lost 3 bases, the J end lost 3 bases, and 8 bases lay between the germline ends. The CDR3 spells CASSPDRDYGYTF. The CDR3 bases are TGTGCCAGCTCACCTGACAGAGACTATGGCTACACCTTC.

This chain links TRBV19 with TRBJ2-3; D perhaps matches TRBD2 (5 bases). V shed 5 bases and J shed 6 bases, with 18 bases lying between them. The germline V gene has CDR1 LNHDA and CDR2 SQIVND (reference sequence). This CDR3 has 15 amino acids. CDR3 sequence (DNA): TGTGCCAGTAGTCCGGACCGGGGAGTCAGGGATACGCAGTATTTT. This translates into CASSPDRGVRDTQYF.

This clone was counted a single time. The J gene is TRBJ2-7, the V gene TRBV18, with 8 positions matching TRBD2. Germline-derived CDR1 and CDR2 are KGHSH and LQKENI. V lost 0 bases and J lost 2; bases outside the gene matches: 6. CDR3 length: 16 residues. This CDR3 is CASSPPLRGGPYEQYF. DNA for the CDR3: TGTGCCAGCTCACCACCCCTCCGGGGGGGCCCCTACGAGCAGTACTTC.

This clone was found once. V is TRBV19 and J is TRBJ2-5; weak D call: TRBD2 (6 bases). The closer fit of TRBJ2-7 to the DNA end suggests the J call may be wrong. Germline V CDR1 and CDR2: LNHDA, SQIVND (reference sequence). The CDR3 runs 15 residues. The CDR3 DNA sequence: TGTGCCAGTAATTGGAGGGCTAGGAGCTCCTACGAGCAGTACTTC. It specifies CASNWRARSSYEQYF.

V usage is TRBV7-2 and J usage is TRBJ2-7; 8 bases fit TRBD1. The CDR3 is made up of 14 amino acids. V lost 2 bases and J lost 6; bases outside the gene matches: 6. The V gene's germline CDR1 is SGHTA and CDR2 FQGNSA. In DNA form, the CDR3 reads TGTGCCAGCAGCTTAAGACAGGGGCAGGTCGAGCAGTACTTC. Its translation is CASSLRQGQVEQYF.

The chain has TRBV7-9 and TRBJ1-4; D gene uncertain. CDR1 is SEHNR, CDR2 FQNEAQ, per germline (reference sequence). This CDR3 region has 13 residues. V dropped 7 bases and J dropped 0 bases, with 6 bases sitting between them. The CDR3 nucleotides are TGTGCCAGCATCAGTGCAACTAATGAAAAACTGTTTTTT. It encodes CASISATNEKLFF.

This clone was observed a few times. V and J are TRBV6-5 and TRBJ2-1; D uncertain. CDR1 is MNHEY and CDR2 is SVGAGI in the germline V gene. The V end was cut by 5 bases, the J end by 8 bases, with 16 bases between. The CDR3 totals 14 residues. The CDR3 loop reads CASSPSVPYHEQFF. CDR3 DNA sequence: TGTGCCAGCAGTCCTTCGGTTCCTTATCATGAGCAGTTCTTC.

This clone was counted only a few times. The V and J genes are TRBV7-2 and TRBJ2-7; no clear D. The CDR3 covers 15 residues. From germline, CDR1 is SGHTA and CDR2 FQGNSA. The V and J ends lost 4 bases and 3 bases respectively, with 16 bases between them. The CDR3 reads CASSSMTLPIYEQYF. As DNA, the CDR3 is TGTGCCAGCAGCTCCATGACTCTCCCGATCTACGAGCAGTACTTC.

The V call is TRBV2, the J call TRBJ2-1, with D possibly matching TRBD2 (6 bases). CDR1 and CDR2 (germline): SNHLY, FYNNEI. The CDR3 consists of 17 residues. Between the trimmed V and J ends, which lost 0 bases and 0 bases, there was a span of 12 bases. The CDR3 bases are TGTGCCAGCAGTGAAGCGTCGGGGGAGGTCTCCTACAATGAGCAGTTCTTC. Translated: CASSEASGEVSYNEQFF.